The 27 T cell receptor beta chains below all came from one sample that was sequenced in a study of T cell repertoires in cytomegalovirus infection (dated by TCRdb to between 2019 and 2020). Reads for this sample came from an Illumina HiSeq 1500. Using fastp at Q25 and MiXCR, TCRdb reprocessed the public reads and kept productive beta chains. Each entry merges the rows of one CDR3 protein and shows their most common DNA and genes. This sample lists hundreds of thousands of distinct CDR3 sequences; approximately 24% were detected once. The biggest ten clones account for less than 10% of the sample. What was sequenced was CD8+ T cells from PBMCs. The receptors shown here come from a human donor in good health (CMV status not recorded). Some clones in this sample may be carry-over from other donors' samples.

The chain recombines TRBV12-3 or TRBV12-4 with TRBJ2-1, with 7 bases fitting TRBD1. This CDR3 contains 15 residues. Trimming cost V 6 bases and J 5 bases; bases outside gene matches: 10. CDR3 region: CASSFHRGPNNEQFF. In nucleotides, the CDR3 is TGTGCCAGCAGCTTCCACAGGGGCCCGAACAATGAGCAGTTCTTC.

This chain links TRBV7-9 with TRBJ1-4; D is unresolved. CDR1 SEHNR and CDR2 FQNEAQ come from the germline V gene (reference sequence). With 6 bases removed from V and 8 bases from J, the gap between germline ends came to 19 bases. This CDR3 contains 15 residues. The CDR3 is CASSPVSTLEEKLFF. CDR3 DNA sequence: TGTGCCAGCAGTCCGGTGTCGACATTAGAGGAAAAACTGTTTTTT.

The sample holds many counts of this clonotype. The rearrangement uses TRBV6-2 or TRBV6-3 and TRBJ2-1; TRBD2 matches 9 bases. Unmatched junction bases numbered 0, after V lost 2 bases and J lost 7 bases. The CDR3 sequence is 13 residues long. The germline V gene encodes CDR1 MNHEY and CDR2 SVGEGT. This chain's CDR3 is CASSYGLANEQFF. As DNA, the CDR3 is TGTGCCAGCAGTTACGGACTAGCGAATGAGCAGTTCTTC.

This clonotype has a handful of counts. The V call is TRBV2, the J call TRBJ1-1; a weak D match, TRBD1 (6 bases). The germline CDR1 and CDR2 sequences are SNHLY and FYNNEI. The CDR3 loop spans 12 amino acids. With 7 bases removed from V and 4 bases from J, the gap between germline ends came to 10 bases. CDR3 bases: TGTGCCAGCACCGGACAGTCCACTGAAGCTTTCTTT. It translates to CASTGQSTEAFF.

This clonotype occurred a few times. This chain connects TRBV20-1 to TRBJ1-4; D uncertain. V lost 0 bases, J lost 5 bases, and 13 bases lay in between. CDR1 is DFQATT and CDR2 is SNEGSKA in the germline V gene (reference sequence). This CDR3 spans 15 amino acids. The DNA for the CDR3 is TGCAGTGCTAGAGATTCCAAGGGTAGAAATGAAAAACTGTTTTTT. Protein: CSARDSKGRNEKLFF.

CDR3 loop: CSARDGRSSYEQYV. CDR3 sequence (DNA): TGCAGTGCCAGGGACGGACGTAGCTCCTACGAGCAGTACGTC. V is TRBV20-1 and J is TRBJ2-7; D might be TRBD1 or TRBD2, each matching 5 bases. CDR3 length equals 14 residues. Trimming left V 6 bases short and J 0 bases short, with 15 bases between. CDR1 DFQATT and CDR2 SNEGSKA come from the germline V gene (reference sequence).

The chain recombines TRBV19 with TRBJ2-1; no firm D call. Trimming cost V 5 bases and J 2 bases, with 13 bases left between them. The CDR3 length is 15 residues. In germline, CDR1 is LNHDA, CDR2 SQIVND (reference sequence). This CDR3 reads CASSFRPATYNEQFF. For the CDR3, the DNA is TGTGCCAGTAGTTTTAGACCTGCTACCTACAATGAGCAGTTCTTC.

The chain links TRBV20-1 to TRBJ1-1; D is uncertain. Trimming left V 4 bases short and J 4 bases short, with 13 bases between. The CDR3 totals 13 residues. Germline assignment: CDR1 DFQATT and CDR2 SNEGSKA (reference sequence). In DNA, the CDR3 is TGCAGTGCTAAGGTGTCCGGGTTCACTGAAGCTTTCTTT. Amino acids: CSAKVSGFTEAFF.

The table lists this clonotype with many counts. The CDR3 nucleotides are TGTGCCAGCAGCTTAGACCGACAGCCGAACACCGGGGAGCTGTTTTTT. Residues: CASSLDRQPNTGELFF. This sequence joins TRBV7-9 and TRBJ2-2, with a tentative D call TRBD1 (5 bases). Deletions cut 1 base from V and 0 bases from J, with 9 bases between. Germline V gene lookup returns CDR1 SEHNR and CDR2 FQNEAQ (reference sequence). The CDR3 consists of 16 residues.

The table lists this clonotype with many counts. The chain combines TRBV28 with TRBJ2-7; D perhaps matches TRBD2 (6 bases). V lost 6 bases, J lost 2 bases, and 20 bases lay in between. Germline assignment: CDR1 MDHEN and CDR2 SYDVKM. This CDR3 comprises 16 residues. The CDR3 protein is CASSARGKGSPYEQYV. CDR3 in DNA: TGTGCCAGCAGCGCCCGGGGGAAAGGTAGTCCCTACGAGCAGTACGTC.

This clonotype was detected ten times or more. This chain links TRBV11-3 with TRBJ2-1; D might be TRBD2 (5 bases). Germline V gene data show CDR1 as SGHNT and CDR2 as YENEEA. The CDR3 loop spans 15 amino acids. V shed 0 bases and J shed 4 bases, with 10 bases lying between them. This CDR3 reads CASSLDPSGYNEQFF. The CDR3 bases are TGTGCCAGCAGCTTAGATCCCAGCGGTTACAATGAGCAGTTCTTC.

The chain combines TRBV3-1 with TRBJ2-1; a weak D match, TRBD1 (7 bases). The germline gives CDR1 LGHDT, CDR2 YNNKEL (reference sequence). The length of the CDR3 is 16 residues. The V and J ends lost 3 bases and 9 bases respectively, with 21 bases between them. CDR3 sequence (DNA): TGTGCCAGCAGCCACCCCACAGGGGCCGGGGGAGGTGAGCAGTTCTTC. Translated: CASSHPTGAGGGEQFF.

The table lists this clonotype with many counts. The rearrangement links TRBV12-3 or TRBV12-4 to TRBJ2-7; the D is unclear. This CDR3 has 12 amino acids. V gave up 3 bases and J gave up 0 bases, with 3 bases separating them. The CDR3: CASSFLSYEQYF. CDR3 nucleotides: TGTGCCAGCAGTTTCCTCTCCTACGAGCAGTACTTC.

This clonotype was recorded many times. The chain joins TRBV7-8 to TRBJ2-5; 8 bases align to TRBD2. The V and J ends lost 5 bases and 3 bases, in that order; junction bases with no gene match: 5. This CDR3 comprises 14 residues. CDR1 and CDR2 (germline): SGHVS, FQNEAQ. Here the CDR3 reads CASSPTSGEETQYF. The DNA of the CDR3 is TGTGCCAGCAGCCCTACTAGCGGAGAAGAGACCCAGTACTTC.

This clonotype was found a few times. This chain uses TRBV6-5 with TRBJ1-3; D possibly corresponds to TRBD1 (5 bases). CDR3 length equals 15 residues. Germline lookup yields CDR1 MNHEY and CDR2 SVGAGI. V shed 4 bases and J shed 0 bases, with 10 bases lying between them. The CDR3 spells CASSSDSNSGNTIYF. The CDR3, as DNA: TGTGCCAGCAGTTCCGACAGTAACTCTGGAAACACCATATATTTT.

About this clonotype: A read error is possible here, since a much larger clone lies one base away. This chain uses TRBV12-3 or TRBV12-4 with TRBJ2-7; TRBD1 agrees at 9 bases. This CDR3 has 14 residues. The chain's CDR3 is CASSPDRGTYAQYF. For the CDR3, the DNA is TGTGCCAGCAGTCCGGACAGGGGCACCTACGCGCAGTACTTC.

The chain has TRBV29-1 and TRBJ1-1; D uncertain. V was clipped by 6 bases and J by 4 bases, with 12 bases between them. CDR3 size: 12 residues. Germline assignment: CDR1 SQVTM and CDR2 ANQGSEA. CDR3 in DNA: TGCAGCGTACCCTCGGAGGGCACTGAAGCTTTCTTT. It translates to CSVPSEGTEAFF.

Only a few counts were recorded for this clonotype. This sequence joins TRBV28 and TRBJ2-1; no definite D call. Germline V gives CDR1 MDHEN, CDR2 SYDVKM. V lost 3 bases, J lost 5 bases, and 14 bases lay in between. The CDR3 spans 15 residues. The CDR3 reads CASSFGQFTHNEQFF. The CDR3, as DNA: TGTGCCAGCAGTTTCGGCCAGTTCACCCACAATGAGCAGTTCTTC.

This clonotype was detected a few times. The DNA for the CDR3 is TGTGCCAGCAGCTATGGGACACATTATCAGCCCCAGCATTTT. This encodes CASSYGTHYQPQHF. The J gene is TRBJ1-5, the V gene TRBV7-9; possible D gene TRBD1, 6 bases. Between the trimmed V and J ends, which lost 4 bases and 5 bases, there was a span of 12 bases. The CDR3 has 14 residues. CDR1 is SEHNR, CDR2 FQNEAQ, per germline (reference sequence).

This clonotype occurred a few times. V gene TRBV6-1 combines with J gene TRBJ1-1; the match to TRBD1 covers 10 bases. With 6 bases clipped from V and 5 bases from J, the junction kept 6 bases outside the gene matches. Germline assignment: CDR1 MNHNS and CDR2 SASEGT. CDR3 length equals 14 residues. The CDR3 DNA follows: TGTGCCAGCAGCCAAGGGACAGGGGCGACTGAAGCTTTCTTT. This translates into CASSQGTGATEAFF.

The sample holds a few counts of this clonotype. The chain joins TRBV6-5 to TRBJ1-5, with D unclear. The CDR3 has 14 amino acids. The V gene's germline CDR1 is MNHEY and CDR2 SVGAGI. Between the trimmed V and J ends, which lost 2 bases and 4 bases, there was a span of 9 bases. The CDR3 is CASSYTEGNQPQHF. The CDR3 bases are TGTGCCAGCAGTTACACAGAAGGGAATCAGCCCCAGCATTTT.

In its sample, this clonotype was seen a few times. The chain combines TRBV7-9 with TRBJ1-1; D is ambiguous. Trimming left V 7 bases short and J 3 bases short, with 6 bases between. This CDR3 contains 11 residues. CDR1 is SEHNR, CDR2 FQNEAQ, per germline (reference sequence). Written as DNA, the CDR3 is TGTGCCAGCACCCAGGACACTGAAGCTTTCTTT. It codes for CASTQDTEAFF.

This clonotype was observed at least ten times. The J gene is TRBJ1-2, the V gene TRBV28; D not certain. The CDR3 extends over 16 amino acids. The germline V gene encodes CDR1 MDHEN and CDR2 SYDVKM. The ends were cut back, 8 bases at V and 4 bases at J, with 23 bases in the middle. CDR3 amino acids: CASVGPRHGGLYGYTF. In DNA form, the CDR3 reads TGTGCCAGCGTAGGACCTCGACATGGAGGGCTCTATGGCTACACCTTC.

The chain links TRBV18 to TRBJ2-7; 7 bases match TRBD1. Germline V gene lookup returns CDR1 KGHSH and CDR2 LQKENI. The CDR3 loop spans 16 amino acids. V lost 3 bases to trimming and J lost 3 bases; unmatched junction nucleotides: 11. The CDR3 region has the DNA TGTGCCAGCTCACCGACAGGGATTAGGGCATTCTACGAGCAGTACTTC. Protein sequence: CASSPTGIRAFYEQYF.

This clonotype was counted ten times or more. The genes are TRBV11-3 and TRBJ2-3, with D maybe TRBD1 (6 bases). V was shortened by 3 bases and J by 2 bases, with 15 bases between the two germline ends. The germline V gene has CDR1 SGHNT and CDR2 YENEEA. CDR3 length equals 16 residues. The CDR3 sequence is CASSLGTSDYTDTQYF. In DNA form, the CDR3 reads TGTGCCAGCAGCTTGGGGACATCCGACTACACAGATACGCAGTATTTT.

The rearrangement links TRBV6-2 or TRBV6-3 to TRBJ2-1; TRBD2 matches at 9 bases. The CDR3 has 16 residues. Germline values: CDR1 MNHEY, CDR2 SVGEGT. Germline trimming cut 5 bases from V and 8 bases from J; bases unmatched to any gene: 13. The CDR3 spells CASSPYGGGAADEQFF. Written as DNA, the CDR3 is TGTGCCAGCAGTCCATATGGCGGGGGGGCGGCGGATGAGCAGTTCTTC.

The chain couples TRBV12-3 or TRBV12-4 to TRBJ2-1, with a weak D call TRBD2 (6 bases). The CDR3 is 15 residues long. Trimming took 7 bases from V and 6 from J, leaving 19 bases between them. For the CDR3, the DNA is TGTGCCAGCATTCTGGGGGAGACTAGTCCCAATGAGCAGTTCTTC. This gives the protein CASILGETSPNEQFF.